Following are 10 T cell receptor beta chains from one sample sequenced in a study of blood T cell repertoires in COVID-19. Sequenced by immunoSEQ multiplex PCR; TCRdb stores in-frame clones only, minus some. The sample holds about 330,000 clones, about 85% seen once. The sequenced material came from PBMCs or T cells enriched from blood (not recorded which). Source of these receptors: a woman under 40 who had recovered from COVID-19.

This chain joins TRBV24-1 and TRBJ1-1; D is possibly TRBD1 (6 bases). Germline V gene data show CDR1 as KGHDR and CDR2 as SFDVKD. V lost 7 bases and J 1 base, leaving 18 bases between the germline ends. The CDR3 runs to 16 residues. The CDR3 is CATRPGAPGPNTEAFF. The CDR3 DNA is TGTGCCACCAGGCCAGGGGCCCCGGGCCCGAACACTGAAGCTTTCTTT.

The CDR3 nucleotides read TGTGCCAGTAGCATCGGCCGAAGGAGAAACGAGCAGTACTTC. This gives the protein CASSIGRRRNEQYF. The chain is built from TRBV19 and TRBJ2-7; unclear D gene. Germline CDR1 and CDR2: LNHDA and SQIVND (reference sequence). This CDR3 comprises 14 residues. Trimming left V 6 bases short and J 5 bases short, with 17 bases between. The entire variable domain, with the rest obtained from reference TRBV19 and TRBJ2-7, is as follows: DGGITQSPKYLFRKEGQNVTLSCEQNLNHDAMYWYRQDPGQGLRLIYYSQIVNDFQKGDIAEGYSVSREKKESFPLTVTSAQKNPTAFYLCASSIGRRRNEQYFGPGTRLTVT.

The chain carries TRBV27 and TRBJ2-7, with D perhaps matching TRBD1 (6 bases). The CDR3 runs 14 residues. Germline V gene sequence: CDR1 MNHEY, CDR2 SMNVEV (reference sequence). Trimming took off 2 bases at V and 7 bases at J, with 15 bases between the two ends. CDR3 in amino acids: CASSLRGNVGEQYF. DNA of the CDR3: TGTGCCAGCAGTTTAAGGGGGAACGTGGGGGAGCAGTACTTC.

CDR3 region: CASGGTAGQGLFF. The CDR3 bases are TGTGCCAGCGGCGGAACTGCGGGACAGGGGTTGTTCTTC. The rearrangement links TRBV5-6 to TRBJ2-1; 10 bases are a match to TRBD1. Trimming cost V 7 bases and J 15 bases; bases outside gene matches: 13. This CDR3 region has 13 residues. Germline assignment: CDR1 SGHDT and CDR2 YYEEEE.

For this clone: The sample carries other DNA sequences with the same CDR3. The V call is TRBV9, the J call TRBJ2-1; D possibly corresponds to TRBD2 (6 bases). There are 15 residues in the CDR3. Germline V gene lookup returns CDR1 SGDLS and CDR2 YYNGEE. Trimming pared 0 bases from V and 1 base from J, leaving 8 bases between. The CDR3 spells CASSVDGGSYNEQFF. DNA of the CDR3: TGTGCCAGCAGCGTAGATGGGGGGTCCTACAATGAGCAGTTCTTC.

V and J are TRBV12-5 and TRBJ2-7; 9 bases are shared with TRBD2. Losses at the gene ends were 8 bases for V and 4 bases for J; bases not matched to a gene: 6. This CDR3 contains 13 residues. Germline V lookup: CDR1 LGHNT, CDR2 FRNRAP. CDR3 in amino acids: CASLASGAYEQYF. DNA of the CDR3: TGTGCTAGTCTTGCTAGCGGGGCATACGAGCAGTACTTC. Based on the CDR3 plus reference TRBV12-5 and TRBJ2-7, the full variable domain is DARVTQTPRHKVTEMGQEVTMRCQPILGHNTVFWYRQTMMQGLELLAYFRNRAPLDDSGMPKDRFSAEMPDATLATLKIQPSEPRDSAVYFCASLASGAYEQYFGPGTRLTVT.

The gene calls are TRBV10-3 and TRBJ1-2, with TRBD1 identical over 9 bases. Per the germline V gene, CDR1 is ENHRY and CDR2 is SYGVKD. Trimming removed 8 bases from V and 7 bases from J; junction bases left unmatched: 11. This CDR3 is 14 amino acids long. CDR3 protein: CAIGDRERGGGYTF. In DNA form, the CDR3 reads TGTGCCATCGGGGACAGGGAAAGGGGAGGTGGCTACACCTTC.

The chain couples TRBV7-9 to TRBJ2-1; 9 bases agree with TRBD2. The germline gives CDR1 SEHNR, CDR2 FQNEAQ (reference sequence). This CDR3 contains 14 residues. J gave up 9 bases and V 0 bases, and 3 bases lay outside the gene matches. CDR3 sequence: CASSLAGTSTEQFF. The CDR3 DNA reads TGTGCCAGCAGCTTAGCCGGGACTAGCACTGAGCAGTTCTTC.

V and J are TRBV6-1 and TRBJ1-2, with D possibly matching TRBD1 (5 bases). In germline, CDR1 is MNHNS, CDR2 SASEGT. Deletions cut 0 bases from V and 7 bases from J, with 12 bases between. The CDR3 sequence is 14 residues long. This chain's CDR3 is CASSEAGGGFGYTF. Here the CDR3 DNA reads TGTGCCAGCAGTGAAGCGGGGGGTGGGTTTGGCTACACCTTC.

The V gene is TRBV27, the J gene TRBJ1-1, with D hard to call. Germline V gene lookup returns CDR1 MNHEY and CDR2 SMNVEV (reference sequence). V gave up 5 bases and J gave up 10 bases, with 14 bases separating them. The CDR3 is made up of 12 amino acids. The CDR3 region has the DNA TGTGCCAGCAGTCAACCGCCGGAGGGAGCTTTCTTT. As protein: CASSQPPEGAFF.